This TCR beta chain appears in the sequencing data of a study of T cells in Graves' hyperthyroidism and ophthalmopathy. RNA transcripts gave rise to amplified TCR beta CDR3 regions. HTBI primers were used for first-round RT-PCR of the TCR CDR3. TCRdb analysed the multiplex PCR reads with MiXCR anew, one entry per CDR3 protein. Altogether about 500,000 distinct CDR3 sequences are present, around 14% being singletons, with the ten largest covering over 15%. This clonotype occurred many times. The sample taken for sequencing was blood. The receptor was derived from a woman aged 18-29 years with Graves' hyperthyroidism.

The CDR3 reads CASKYRLAVNTGELFF. CDR3 nucleotide sequence: TGTGCCAGCAAATATCGGCTAGCGGTGAACACCGGGGAGCTGTTTTTT. The rearrangement joins TRBV12-3 or TRBV12-4 to TRBJ2-2; 7 bases line up with TRBD2. This CDR3 comprises 16 residues. Trimming cost V 7 bases and J 1 base; bases outside gene matches: 9.